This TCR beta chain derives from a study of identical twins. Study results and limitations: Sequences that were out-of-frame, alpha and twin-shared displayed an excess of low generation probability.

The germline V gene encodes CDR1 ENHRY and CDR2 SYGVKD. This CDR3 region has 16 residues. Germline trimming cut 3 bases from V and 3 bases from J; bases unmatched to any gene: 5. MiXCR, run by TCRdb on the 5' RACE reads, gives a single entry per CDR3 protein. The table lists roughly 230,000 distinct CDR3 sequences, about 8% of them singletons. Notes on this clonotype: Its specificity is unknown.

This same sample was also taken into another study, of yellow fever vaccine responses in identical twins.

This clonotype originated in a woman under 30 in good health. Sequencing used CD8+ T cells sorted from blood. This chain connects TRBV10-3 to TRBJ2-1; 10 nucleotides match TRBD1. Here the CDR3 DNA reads TGTGCCATCAGTGACCCTGGACAGGGGGTCTACAATGAGCAGTTCTTC. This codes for CAISDPGQGVYNEQFF.